These 8 T cell receptor beta chains came from one sample sequenced in a study of blood T cell repertoires in COVID-19. Sequencing used immunoSEQ multiplex PCR; TCRdb keeps in-frame clones, though not all of them. Of some 230,000 clones in the sample, approximately 81% are singletons; the top ten hold approximately 0.89%. The sequenced sample was peripheral blood. Receptors originate from a man aged 35 to 55 with acute or convalescent COVID-19.

The genes are TRBV18 and TRBJ2-3, with D unclear. CDR3 length equals 11 residues. Germline loops: CDR1 KGHSH, CDR2 LQKENI. Trimming shortened V by 3 bases and J by 6 bases, and 4 bases separated the two germline ends. The CDR3 DNA is TGTGCCAGCTCACCCGGGGATACGCAGTATTTT. It yields the protein CASSPGDTQYF.

Only one count was recorded for this clone. The chain employs TRBV29-1 and TRBJ1-1; TRBD1 aligns across 8 bases. Germline-derived CDR1 and CDR2 are SQVTM and ANQGSEA. The CDR3 extends over 14 amino acids. The V gene end was trimmed by 6 bases and the J gene end by 4 bases; junction bases not matched to a gene: 10. CDR3 sequence reads: CSVLKQGEGTEAFF. CDR3 nucleotide sequence: TGCAGCGTCCTTAAACAGGGGGAAGGCACTGAAGCTTTCTTT.

The chain couples TRBV11-2 to TRBJ2-7; D uncertain. V dropped 1 base and J dropped 6 bases, with 4 bases sitting between them. The CDR3 totals 11 residues. Germline assignment: CDR1 SGHAT and CDR2 FQNNGV. CDR3 residues: CASSLVGEQYF. The CDR3 DNA reads as TGTGCCAGCAGCTTAGTCGGCGAGCAGTACTTC.

This clone came up once. The V and J genes are TRBV4-2 and TRBJ2-3; TRBD1 matches at 9 bases. The CDR3 is made up of 14 amino acids. CDR1 and CDR2 from the germline V gene are LGHNA and YNFKEQ. The V segment lost 5 bases and the J segment 4 bases; nucleotides outside the gene matches: 4. This CDR3 is CASSGQGWADTQYF. In DNA, the CDR3 is TGTGCCAGCAGCGGACAGGGGTGGGCAGATACGCAGTATTTT.

This rearrangement joins TRBV19 to TRBJ2-5; D call uncertain. The germline CDR1 and CDR2 sequences are LNHDA and SQIVND (reference sequence). The CDR3 consists of 14 residues. The ends were cut back, 4 bases at V and 0 bases at J, with 9 bases in the middle. The CDR3 loop reads CASSTRGDQETQYF. CDR3 nucleotide sequence: TGTGCCAGTAGTACCCGCGGAGACCAAGAGACCCAGTACTTC.

This chain connects TRBV27 to TRBJ1-1; tentative D call: TRBD1 (6 bases). The CDR3 is 14 amino acids. Trimming removed 5 bases from V and 9 bases from J, with 19 bases in between. Germline CDR1 and CDR2: MNHEY and SMNVEV (reference sequence). The CDR3 sequence is CASSPLGVGGQAFF. The CDR3 DNA sequence: TGTGCCAGCAGTCCCCTTGGTGTGGGGGGGCAAGCTTTCTTT.

V is TRBV7-2 and J is TRBJ1-1; 12 bases line up with TRBD1. CDR3 length: 13 residues. The V gene end was trimmed by 8 bases and the J gene end by 8 bases; junction bases not matched to a gene: 6. Germline CDR1 reads SGHTA; CDR2 reads FQGNSA. As DNA, the CDR3 is TGTGCCAGCGGGGGACAGGGGGCGGTGGAAGCTTTCTTT. Translated, it gives CASGGQGAVEAFF.

The chain has TRBV24-1 and TRBJ1-1; tentative D call: TRBD1 (5 bases). CDR3 size: 17 residues. The V end lost 6 bases, the J end lost 0 bases, and 19 bases lay between the germline ends. Germline assignment: CDR1 KGHDR and CDR2 SFDVKD. The CDR3 here is CATSPSGEETMNTEAFF. In DNA form, the CDR3 reads TGTGCCACCAGTCCCTCGGGGGAGGAGACTATGAACACTGAAGCTTTCTTT.